A selection of T cell receptor beta chains follows, all from one sample in a study of T cells after yellow fever vaccination. TCRdb re-called the 5' RACE reads through MiXCR, storing one row per CDR3 protein. The sample has some 350,000 distinct CDR3 sequences, 6.2% seen once; the top ten hold approximately 15%. The sample was PBMCs, taken 5 days after the yellow fever booster vaccination. These receptors originate from a young man who received the YFV17D yellow fever vaccine. Both conserved end residues are part of each CDR3. D genes are given only for firm matches. Clone size is not always given. Where it is, it says once, few, many or a class for expanded clones.

j_gene | v_gene | d_gene | abundance | CDR3nt | CDR3aa
TRBJ2-7 | TRBV6-1 | TRBD2 | few | TGTGCCAGCAGCCGACAATTAGCGGGAGGCACCTACGAGCAGTACTTC | CASSRQLAGGTYEQYF
TRBJ2-1 | TRBV18 | . | many | TGTGCCAGCTCACACACAGGGAGGGGCTCCTACAATGAGCAGTTCTTC | CASSHTGRGSYNEQFF
TRBJ1-2 | TRBV12-3/TRBV12-4 | . | . | TGTGCCAGCAGTCGATGGTCAACCTATGGCTACACCTTC | CASSRWSTYGYTF
TRBJ2-5 | TRBV7-2 | TRBD2 | many | TGTGCCAGCAGCTGGGGGGGACTAGCGGAACAAGAGACCCAGTACTTC | CASSWGGLAEQETQYF
TRBJ1-5 | TRBV20-1 | . | many | TGCAGTGCTACCCGGTCCGGGCAGCCCCAGCATTTT | CSATRSGQPQHF
TRBJ2-2 | TRBV5-1 | . | many | TGCGCCAGCAGCTTGGAGAGGGAGCTGTTTTTT | CASSLERELFF
TRBJ2-5 | TRBV20-1 | . | few | TGCAGTGCTAGCTCCGGGTTTCAAGAGACCCAGTACTTC | CSASSGFQETQYF
TRBJ2-1 | TRBV7-2 | . | few | TGTGCCAGCAGCTTAGGGGCCAGGGGGGGCAATGAGCAGTTCTTC | CASSLGARGGNEQFF
TRBJ2-5 | TRBV5-5 | . | . | TGTGCCAGCAGCTTATATACCGAGACCCAGTACTTC | CASSLYTETQYF
TRBJ2-5 | TRBV7-8 | . | many | TGTGCCAGCAGCTTAGGCCTTGTAGAGACCCAGTACTTC | CASSLGLVETQYF
TRBJ2-2 | TRBV3-1 | . | few | TGTGCCAGCAGCCAGGGCGGGCGGAACACCGGGGAGCTGTTTTTT | CASSQGGRNTGELFF
TRBJ2-3 | TRBV3-1 | . | many | TGTGCCAGCAGCCAAGTAAGAGTAACAGATACGCAGTATTTT | CASSQVRVTDTQYF
TRBJ2-1 | TRBV29-1 | TRBD2 | . | TGCAGCGTTCAAGAGGGAGGGCTGAATGAGCAGTTCTTC | CSVQEGGLNEQFF
TRBJ1-2 | TRBV27 | . | few | TGTGCCAGCAGTTTATCTATGGGGGGTGAAGGCTACACCTTC | CASSLSMGGEGYTF
TRBJ2-7 | TRBV18 | . | few | TGTGCCAGCTCCAAGACAATCTTCCCCTACGAGCAGTACTTC | CASSKTIFPYEQYF
TRBJ2-7 | TRBV12-5 | . | many | TGTGCTAGTGGGTCCCCAGGTAGCCACGAGCAGTACTTC | CASGSPGSHEQYF
TRBJ2-3 | TRBV19 | TRBD1 | . | TGTGCCAGTAGATCCGGGCTAACAGGGGCCCCAAGCACAGATACGCAGTATTTT | CASRSGLTGAPSTDTQYF
TRBJ2-5 | TRBV5-4 | . | few | TGTGCCAGCAGCTACGGAACAGGGTTCGGAGAGACCCAGTACTTC | CASSYGTGFGETQYF